This T cell receptor (beta chain) was retrieved from a study of OX40 agonist ivuxolimab in advanced cancers. With respect to the entire study: Ivuxolimab was a fully human IgG2 agonistic monoclonal antibody targeting the costimulatory receptor OX40 (CD134). A male proportion of roughly 80% and a mean age of approximately 62 years, ranging from about 20 to 80, were recorded for the dose-escalation cohort. Of the 52 patients in dose escalation, around 20 had hepatocellular carcinoma, some 15 had melanoma, 9 had renal cell carcinoma and 9 had head and neck cancer. Partial responses occurred in three dose-escalation patients, of whom one had hepatocellular carcinoma and two had cutaneous melanoma. Intravenous ivuxolimab was administered to patients every 2 weeks at six dose levels: 0.01, 0.1, 0.3, 1.5, 3 and 10 mg/kg. Patients were allowed to have had prior anti-PD-1, anti-PD-L1 or anti-CTLA-4 therapy, and roughly 40% of the dose-escalation patients had been treated with checkpoint inhibitors. Peripheral TCRbeta sequencing was intended to test whether TCR sequence diversity was altered and clonal T-cell expansion was caused by ivuxolimab. The paper covers the monotherapy dose-escalation part of the phase I ivuxolimab trial, which included N ≈ 54 patients. General conclusions and limits of the study: At doses from 0.1 to 3.0 mg/kg, clonal expansion was seen in both CD4+ and CD8+ blood T cells between baseline and week 6. In partial responders in the 0.1-3.0 mg/kg groups, normalized peripheral clonal expansion was found to be among the lowest, especially among CD8+ T cells. Low levels of normalized T-cell clonal expansion were also shown by some nonresponding patients. After ivuxolimab, expanded clones were on average more numerous among CD8+ T cells than among CD4+ T cells. The antigen specificity of the clonally expanded peripheral T cells was not determined.

Patients with autoimmune disease history or receiving systemic immunosuppression were excluded from the trial. Peripheral blood for TCR sequencing was collected from all dose cohorts at baseline, on cycle 4 day 1, and on cycle 7 day 1. Samples came from an open-label, multicenter, first-in-human phase I dose-escalation trial of ivuxolimab. Adults with locally advanced or metastatic melanoma, renal cell, hepatocellular, or head and neck squamous cell carcinoma were enrolled in the trial. Before TCR sequencing, CD4+ T cells and CD8+ T cells were sorted from peripheral blood as separate populations. Inclusive of the bounding cysteine and phenylalanine, the CDR3 is 14 residues long. Only CDR3 DNA remains: 42 bases, in frame from the first base. Trimming takes 6 bases from V and 4 bases from J, and the germline ends sit 15 bases apart. CDR1 and CDR2 (MNHNY, SVGAGI) derive from the germline V gene (reference sequence).

This clone was detected a few times. The target of this receptor is not known. It has no much larger one-base neighbor in the sample; base qualities were not kept. For sequencing of the TCRbeta CDR3 region, genomic DNA was extracted from the sorted cells. The immunoSEQ Assay was used to sequence the TCRbeta CDR3 regions. TCRdb retrieved this table from immuneACCESS and kept in-frame rearrangements only. Not all clones are present; in checked studies, unresolved V genes account for under half, and no reason is known for the remainder. The sample profile shows 40,000 to 60,000 clones; 85% to 90% of them were found once. The ten most abundant clones make up less than 2.5% of the sample.

The sample consisted of CD4+ or CD8+ T cells sorted from blood, taken in a trial of the OX40 agonist ivuxolimab. The sequence was obtained from an adult with an advanced solid tumor such as melanoma, head and neck, liver or kidney cancer. The sequence links TRBV6-6 to TRBJ1-2; D gene: possibly TRBD1, on 5 matching bases. CDR3 reads: CASSQRGDGYGYTF. The nucleotides are TGTGCCAGCAGCCAGCGGGGGGATGGCTATGGCTACACCTTC.